The sequence of this TCR beta chain was determined in a study of cytomegalovirus exposure and HLA in healthy donors. Whole-study results and caveats: Analysis performed later showed TCR beta chains linked to HLA being more clonally expanded than equally common others. A later analysis found TCR association rates differed by HLA locus, highest for DRB1 and lowest for HLA-C. Most TCR beta V segments were productive about 90% or about 30% of the time in an earlier analysis. The authors enumerated over 150 TCR beta chains as linked to cytomegalovirus.

Worth noting for this clone: Its antigen is unknown.

Primers for the PCR totalled 60 Vbeta and 13 Jbeta. Sequenced by immunoSEQ multiplex PCR; TCRdb stores in-frame clones only, minus some. In all, the sample yields some 140,000 clones. This sequence originates from a woman between 40 and 55 years old in good health and CMV-seronegative. Sequences were obtained from PBMCs.

The CDR3 nucleotides are TGTGCCAGCAGTTGGACAGGGGGTAACACCGGGGAGCTGTTTTTT. This gives the protein CASSWTGGNTGELFF. The chain carries TRBV6-4 and TRBJ2-2; 10 nucleotides match TRBD1. The V gene end was trimmed by 5 bases and the J gene end by 2 bases; junction bases not matched to a gene: 2. This CDR3 contains 15 residues. Germline V gene lookup returns CDR1 MRHNA and CDR2 SNTAGT.